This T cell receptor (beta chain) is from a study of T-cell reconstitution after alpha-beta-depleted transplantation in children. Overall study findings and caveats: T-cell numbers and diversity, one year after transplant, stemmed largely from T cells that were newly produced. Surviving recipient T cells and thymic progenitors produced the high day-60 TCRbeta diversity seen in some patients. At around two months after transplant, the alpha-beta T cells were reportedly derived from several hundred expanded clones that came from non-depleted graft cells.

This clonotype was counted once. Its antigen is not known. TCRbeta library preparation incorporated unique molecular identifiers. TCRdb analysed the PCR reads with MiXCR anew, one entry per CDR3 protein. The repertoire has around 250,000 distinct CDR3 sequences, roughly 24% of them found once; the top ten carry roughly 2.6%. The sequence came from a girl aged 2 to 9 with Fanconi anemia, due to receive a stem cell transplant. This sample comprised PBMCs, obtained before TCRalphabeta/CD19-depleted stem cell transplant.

Here the CDR3 reads CASSSVAGKVETQYF. CDR3 DNA sequence: TGTGCCAGCAGCTCAGTAGCGGGCAAGGTAGAGACCCAGTACTTC. The chain joins TRBV7-8 to TRBJ2-5; 7 positions agree with TRBD2. Germline V gives CDR1 SGHVS, CDR2 FQNEAQ. V lost 4 bases to trimming and J lost 4 bases; unmatched junction nucleotides: 9. The CDR3 sequence is 15 residues long.